One sample yielded the 14 T cell receptor beta chains listed below, sequenced in a study of blood T cells in healthy people across ages. The authors ran a second PCR of 7 to 11 cycles using a sample-barcoded 5' primer and a J-beta primer mix. TCRdb called the 5' RACE reads again in MiXCR, with one record for every CDR3 protein. The sample has 1.5 million or so distinct CDR3 sequences, approximately 38% seen once; the top ten hold 7% to 9.5%. Sequencing was carried out using blood. These receptors came from a woman younger than 35 in good health.

The chain combines TRBV29-1 with TRBJ2-7; 8 nucleotides line up with TRBD2. J lost 2 bases, V lost 0 bases, and 18 bases had no gene match. Looked up from germline, CDR1 is SQVTM and CDR2 is ANQGSEA. CDR3 length: 19 residues. The CDR3 DNA is TGCAGCGTTGAAGATGTTACGGGAGGGCCAAAACCCCGAACCTACGAGCAGTACTTC. Its translation is CSVEDVTGGPKPRTYEQYF.

The chain employs TRBV13 and TRBJ2-7; either TRBD1 or TRBD2 may fit D (6 bases each). Germline CDR1 PRHDT, CDR2 FYEKMQ (reference sequence). This CDR3 is 14 amino acids long. Trimming left V 7 bases short and J 2 bases short, with 15 bases between. The CDR3 region has the DNA TGTGCCAGCACCCGGGGGCCGATAACCTACGAGCAGTACTTC. It translates to CASTRGPITYEQYF.

The chain combines TRBV9 with TRBJ2-3; D unresolved. This CDR3 has 15 residues. CDR1 and CDR2 from the germline V gene are SGDLS and YYNGEE. Deletions cut 2 bases from V and 0 bases from J, with 10 bases between. CDR3 in amino acids: CASSVFQTSTDTQYF. In DNA form, the CDR3 reads TGTGCCAGCAGCGTTTTCCAAACTAGCACAGATACGCAGTATTTT.

The gene calls are TRBV4-1 and TRBJ1-6; the D is unclear. Germline lookup yields CDR1 MGHRA and CDR2 YSYEKL. The CDR3 loop spans 15 amino acids. V lost 0 bases and J 9 bases, leaving 12 bases between the germline ends. The CDR3 sequence is CASSQEDVLGSPLHF. In DNA, the CDR3 is TGCGCCAGCAGCCAAGAGGACGTCCTGGGTTCACCCCTCCACTTT.

The chain combines TRBV9 with TRBJ1-6; 7 positions match TRBD1. CDR3 length equals 14 residues. Germline loops: CDR1 SGDLS, CDR2 YYNGEE. Trimming cost V 3 bases and J 9 bases; bases outside gene matches: 6. The CDR3 loop reads CASSESTGISPLHF. The DNA for the CDR3 is TGTGCCAGCAGCGAGTCGACAGGGATTTCACCCCTCCACTTT.

This chain connects TRBV21-1 to TRBJ2-3; the tabulated D call, TRBD2, remains unverified against the DNA. TRBV21-1 is shown as a pseudogene. CDR3 length: 15 amino acids. The CDR3 spells CASRPGTSSPDTQYF. In nucleotides, the CDR3 is TGTGCCAGCAGGCCCGGGACTAGCTCCCCAGATACGCAGTATTTT.

In its sample, this clonotype was seen once. This chain joins TRBV2 and TRBJ1-2; TRBD1 is a possible D gene (5 bases). The V end lost 4 bases, the J end lost 6 bases, and 12 bases lay between the germline ends. The germline V gene encodes CDR1 SNHLY and CDR2 FYNNEI. This CDR3 spans 13 amino acids. This chain's CDR3 is CASSAWTTDGYTF. The CDR3 DNA is TGTGCCAGCAGTGCTTGGACAACTGATGGCTACACCTTC.

The chain employs TRBV7-6 and TRBJ2-5; TRBD1 might be the D (6 bases). Judging by the DNA end, TRBJ2-7 fits better; the J call may be wrong. This CDR3 has 15 amino acids. Per the germline V gene, CDR1 is SGHVS and CDR2 is FNYEAQ. The CDR3 nucleotides are TGTGCCAGCAGCTTAGCAGGGCTAGGGGGACACGAGCAGTACTTC. Its protein product is CASSLAGLGGHEQYF.

The chain is built from TRBV2 and TRBJ2-1; TRBD2 agrees at 13 bases. V was clipped by 6 bases and J by 7 bases; unmatched bases: 9. CDR1 SNHLY and CDR2 FYNNEI come from the germline V gene. The CDR3 is made up of 16 amino acids. Here the CDR3 DNA reads TGTGCCAGCAGGGAACAGACTAGCGGGGGGAAAAATGAGCAGTTCTTC. Protein sequence: CASREQTSGGKNEQFF.

This clonotype was counted only a few times. The V gene is TRBV4-2, the J gene TRBJ1-2, with a possible D match to TRBD1 (6 bases). The CDR3 covers 13 residues. The germline gives CDR1 LGHNA, CDR2 YNFKEQ. V was clipped by 0 bases and J by 6 bases, with 8 bases between them. This CDR3 is CASSQESGDGYTF. The CDR3 DNA reads as TGTGCCAGCAGCCAAGAATCAGGGGATGGCTACACCTTC.

The chain joins TRBV27 to TRBJ2-2; 9 nucleotides match TRBD2. From germline, CDR1 is MNHEY and CDR2 SMNVEV (reference sequence). With 5 bases clipped from V and 3 bases from J, the junction kept 13 bases outside the gene matches. This CDR3 region has 18 residues. The CDR3 loop reads CASSPTQIAGAHTGELFF. The CDR3 nucleotides read TGTGCCAGCAGTCCAACTCAAATAGCGGGAGCTCACACCGGGGAGCTGTTTTTT.

This clonotype was picked up a small number of times. One end of the junction does not line up with germline, which may come from a read error. The V and J genes are TRBV20-1 and TRBJ2-1; 7 bases are a match to TRBD1. Germline CDR1 reads DFQATT; CDR2 reads SNEGSKA (reference sequence). The CDR3 is 14 amino acids. This CDR3 reads CSARDYRGAAEQFF. The CDR3 bases are TGCAGTGCAAGAGACTACAGGGGAGCGGCTGAGCAGTTCTTC.

CDR3 bases: TGTGCCAGCTATAGCGGGAGAAGGCAGTACTTC. It encodes CASYSGRRQYF. This rearrangement joins TRBV6-2 or TRBV6-3 to TRBJ2-5; 9 bases align to TRBD2. The CDR3 contains 11 residues. The V and J ends lost 8 bases and 11 bases, in that order; junction bases with no gene match: 6. The V gene's germline CDR1 is MNHEY and CDR2 SVGEGT.

The sample holds many counts of this clonotype. V usage is TRBV10-3 and J usage is TRBJ2-7; D unresolved. V was pared by 3 bases and J by 5 bases, with 8 bases between. Germline lookup yields CDR1 ENHRY and CDR2 SYGVKD. This CDR3 has 12 amino acids. Written as DNA, the CDR3 is TGTGCCATCAGTGACCTTCTCGACGAGCAGTACTTC. Its translation is CAISDLLDEQYF.